Listed here is a single T cell receptor (beta chain). This sample was included in a study of CD8 T cells in Susac syndrome. Negative isolation yielded CD8+ and CD4+ T cells; FACS enriched TEMRA cells. Reverse transcription of roughly 0.5 to 1 ug RNA was carried out with random hexamers. MiXCR, applied by TCRdb to the immunoSEQ multiplex PCR reads, yields one record per CDR3 protein. The table lists 130,000 or so distinct CDR3 sequences, around 94% of them singletons, with about 0.29% in the top ten. The V gene lost 0 bases and the J gene lost 4 bases, with 16 bases spanning the gap. Germline-derived CDR1 and CDR2 are SGDLS and YYNGEE. The CDR3 spans 16 residues.

The sample consisted of CD8+ T cells from PBMCs. This TCR was sampled from a human donor with Susac syndrome. The chain is built from TRBV9 and TRBJ1-2; D gene uncertain. CDR3 in DNA: TGTGCCAGCAGCGTAGAAGGGAGGGTGCCTATCTATGGCTACACCTTC. Translated, it gives CASSVEGRVPIYGYTF.